This T cell receptor (beta chain) was captured in a study of cytomegalovirus exposure and HLA in healthy donors. Study conclusions and caveats: Many donors carried some public TCRs, although rarity characterized most TCR sequences. According to a subsequent analysis, TCR clusters from the first cohort were inclined to appear together in the 120 validation repertoires.

Repertoires were generated with immunoSEQ multiplex PCR, while TCRdb's copy carries only in-frame clones and drops some. The sample lists 150,000 to 250,000 clones, approximately 82% occurring once. The junction had 10 bases not matched to a gene; V was cut back by 8 bases and J by 10 bases. The CDR3 is 14 amino acids. Germline V CDR1 and CDR2: SQVTM, ANQGSEA. As for this clone: Its antigen remains unknown.

Sequenced: PBMCs. The chain couples TRBV29-1 to TRBJ2-1; the match to TRBD2 covers 14 bases. This clonotype was obtained from a woman aged 25 to 39 in good health and CMV-seropositive. DNA of the CDR3: TGCAGCACAGCCGGGACTAGCGGGAGCATGGAGCAGTTCTTC. Translation: CSTAGTSGSMEQFF.